The 17 T cell receptor beta chains listed next were all sequenced from one sample in a study of shared clonotypes between healthy human individuals. Measured with immunoSEQ multiplex PCR; TCRdb has only the in-frame clones, and not every one. This table has under 2.5 million clones, about nine tenths appearing once. Input material: naive CD4+ T cells from PBMCs. The sample's subset: CD45RA+ positively selected. The origin of the receptors is a man aged 18 to 35 in good health. Some clones in this sample may be carry-over from other donors' samples.

The CDR3 coding sequence is TGTGCCAGCGGGAGAAGGGAGACCCAGTACTTC. Protein: CASGRRETQYF. The rearrangement links TRBV6-1 to TRBJ2-5, with D possibly being TRBD2 (5 bases). CDR3 length equals 11 residues. V lost 8 bases to trimming and J lost 5 bases, with 9 bases between them. The germline V gene encodes CDR1 MNHNS and CDR2 SASEGT.

CDR3 sequence reads: CASSNTYEQYF. The CDR3 coding sequence is TGTGCCAGCAGCAATACCTACGAGCAGTACTTC. This sequence joins TRBV7-9 and TRBJ2-7; D call uncertain. V was shortened by 5 bases and J by 2 bases, with 4 bases between the two germline ends. Germline V CDR1 and CDR2: SEHNR, FQNEAQ (reference sequence). The CDR3 consists of 11 residues.

On this clone itself: An end of the junction differs from the germline gene, which may be a read error. The chain links TRBV7-9 to TRBJ2-4, with a weak D call TRBD1 (6 bases). The CDR3 covers 13 residues. Germline values: CDR1 SEHNR, CDR2 FQNEAQ (reference sequence). CDR3 DNA: TGTGCCACCAGCTTAATGGCAGGGGATAATCAGTACTTC. Translation: CATSLMAGDNQYF.

This rearrangement joins TRBV28 to TRBJ1-1; TRBD1 is a possible D gene (6 bases). Per the germline V gene, CDR1 is MDHEN and CDR2 is SYDVKM. V was shortened by 2 bases and J by 6 bases, with 10 bases between the two germline ends. The CDR3 is made up of 13 amino acids. The CDR3 loop reads CASSLTGGPEAFF. The DNA of the CDR3 is TGTGCCAGCAGTTTAACCGGGGGCCCTGAAGCTTTCTTT.

This sequence joins TRBV18 and TRBJ1-1; 7 nucleotides agree with TRBD1. This CDR3 is built from 14 residues. The V gene's germline CDR1 is KGHSH and CDR2 LQKENI. After removal of 4 bases from V and 9 bases from J, the junction contained 11 bases not matched to a gene. The DNA for the CDR3 is TGTGCCAGCTCACTCACAGGGGCGCAAGCTCAAGCTTTCTTT. Translating gives CASSLTGAQAQAFF.

This chain uses TRBV4-1 with TRBJ1-5; D possibly corresponds to TRBD1 (6 bases). Trimming pared 6 bases from V and 0 bases from J, leaving 12 bases between. The CDR3 covers 15 residues. CDR1 and CDR2 from the germline V gene are MGHRA and YSYEKL. The CDR3 nucleotides are TGCGCCAGCAGTTTACAGGGCCTTAGCAATCAGCCCCAGCATTTT. Translation: CASSLQGLSNQPQHF.

The chain carries TRBV7-2 and TRBJ2-5; TRBD1 agrees at 9 bases. Trimming cost V 6 bases and J 5 bases; bases outside gene matches: 16. CDR1 and CDR2 from the germline V gene are SGHTA and FQGNSA. This CDR3 has 17 residues. The chain's CDR3 is CASRNRPGQGVRETQYF. CDR3 coding DNA: TGTGCCAGCAGGAATCGTCCGGGACAGGGTGTGCGGGAGACCCAGTACTTC.

The chain employs TRBV6-6 and TRBJ1-2; TRBD1 is a possible D gene (6 bases). CDR1 MNHNY and CDR2 SVGAGI come from the germline V gene (reference sequence). The CDR3 is 14 residues long. Trimming shortened V by 5 bases and J by 7 bases, and 17 bases separated the two germline ends. CDR3 coding DNA: TGTGCCAGCAGTACAACAGGGAGTTCGCTTGGCTACACCTTC. It yields the protein CASSTTGSSLGYTF.

The rearrangement uses TRBV28 and TRBJ2-5, with 7 bases fitting TRBD1. The CDR3 has 15 residues. With 8 bases clipped from V and 0 bases from J, the junction kept 9 bases outside the gene matches. Looked up from germline, CDR1 is MDHEN and CDR2 is SYDVKM. The CDR3 is CASGGQDLYQETQYF. As DNA, the CDR3 is TGTGCCAGCGGTGGACAGGACTTGTACCAAGAGACCCAGTACTTC.

The chain employs TRBV7-9 and TRBJ1-5; D might be TRBD1 (6 bases). The germline gives CDR1 SEHNR, CDR2 FQNEAQ (reference sequence). Trimming shortened V by 5 bases and J by 2 bases, and 16 bases separated the two germline ends. The CDR3 sequence is 16 residues long. This CDR3 reads CASSLWGRGGNQPQHF. The CDR3 nucleotides read TGTGCCAGCAGCCTGTGGGGCAGGGGCGGCAATCAGCCCCAGCATTTT.

The J gene is TRBJ1-2, the V gene TRBV21-1. TRBV21-1 represents a pseudogene. This CDR3 is 15 amino acids long. The CDR3, as DNA: TGTGCCAGCAGCAAAGAGAGGGGGGTAAGTGGCGGCTACACCTTC. Amino acids: CASSKERGVSGGYTF.

This clone was detected only once. The chain carries TRBV6-6 and TRBJ2-1; D perhaps matches TRBD2 (5 bases). The CDR3 runs to 14 residues. Germline CDR1 is MNHNY and CDR2 is SVGAGI (reference sequence). The ends were cut back, 5 bases at V and 3 bases at J, with 11 bases in the middle. CDR3 in amino acids: CASSVRVDYNEQFF. The DNA of the CDR3 is TGTGCCAGCAGTGTGAGGGTTGACTACAATGAGCAGTTCTTC.

DNA for the CDR3: TGTGCCTGGAGTGAAGGCACCGGGGAGCTGTTTTTT. Protein sequence: CAWSEGTGELFF. This chain connects TRBV30 to TRBJ2-2; no reliable D call. The CDR3 is 12 amino acids. CDR1 GTSNPN and CDR2 SVGIG come from the germline V gene (reference sequence). Trimming removed 1 base from V and 4 bases from J, with 4 bases in between.

Only one count was recorded for this clone. The CDR3 protein is CASEGGSSNTGELFF. The DNA of the CDR3 is TGCGCCAGCGAGGGGGGGAGCTCGAACACCGGGGAGCTGTTTTTT. V is TRBV5-1 and J is TRBJ2-2, with D possibly matching TRBD2 (7 bases). Germline-derived CDR1 and CDR2 are SGHRS and YFSETQ. V lost 7 bases and J 0 bases, leaving 13 bases between the germline ends. CDR3 size: 15 residues.

The gene calls are TRBV30 and TRBJ2-5; D ambiguous. The V gene's germline CDR1 is GTSNPN and CDR2 SVGIG (reference sequence). The CDR3 is 15 residues long. V shed 3 bases and J shed 2 bases, with 16 bases lying between them. The CDR3 nucleotides read TGTGCCTGGAGAAAAGGCACCCGACTGCAAGAGACCCAGTACTTC. Amino acids: CAWRKGTRLQETQYF.

This sequence joins TRBV28 and TRBJ1-5; 7 positions agree with TRBD1. Trimming took 7 bases from V and 3 from J; bases not matched to a gene: 12. CDR1 is MDHEN and CDR2 is SYDVKM in the germline V gene. This CDR3 contains 16 residues. The CDR3 coding sequence is TGTGCCAGCATAACAGGGGTCATAACCCCCAATCAGCCCCAGCATTTT. It translates to CASITGVITPNQPQHF.

The chain employs TRBV18 and TRBJ2-7; no firm D call. V was pared by 3 bases and J by 0 bases, with 12 bases between. The length of the CDR3 is 15 residues. Germline V gene sequence: CDR1 KGHSH, CDR2 LQKENI. As DNA, the CDR3 is TGTGCCAGCTCACCCAATTCGGACCGCTCCTACGAGCAGTACTTC. This gives the protein CASSPNSDRSYEQYF.